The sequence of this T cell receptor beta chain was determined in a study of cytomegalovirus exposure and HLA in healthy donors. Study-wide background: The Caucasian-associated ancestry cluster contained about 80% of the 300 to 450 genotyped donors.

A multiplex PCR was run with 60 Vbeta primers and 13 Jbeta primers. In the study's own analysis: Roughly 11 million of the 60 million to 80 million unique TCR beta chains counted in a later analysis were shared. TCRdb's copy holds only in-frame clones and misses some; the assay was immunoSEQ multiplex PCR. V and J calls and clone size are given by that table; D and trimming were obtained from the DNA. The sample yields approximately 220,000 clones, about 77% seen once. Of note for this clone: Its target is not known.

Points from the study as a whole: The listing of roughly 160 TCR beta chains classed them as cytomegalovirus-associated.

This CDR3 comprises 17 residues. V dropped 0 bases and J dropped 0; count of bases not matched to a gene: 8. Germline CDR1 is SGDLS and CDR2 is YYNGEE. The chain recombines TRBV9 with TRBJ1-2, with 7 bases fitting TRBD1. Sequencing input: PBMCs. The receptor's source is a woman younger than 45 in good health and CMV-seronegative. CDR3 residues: CASSVGGTAPANYGYTF. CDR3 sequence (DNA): TGTGCCAGCAGCGTAGGCGGGACAGCCCCAGCTAACTATGGCTACACCTTC. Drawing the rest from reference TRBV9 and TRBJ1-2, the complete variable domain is DSGVTQTPKHLITATGQRVTLRCSPRSGDLSVYWYQQSLDQGLQFLIQYYNGEERAKGNILERFSAQQFPDLHSELNLSSLELGDSALYFCASSVGGTAPANYGYTFGSGTRLTVV.